This entry concerns a single TCR beta chain. What this receptor recognizes is not known. No per-base quality is available; no much larger clone lies one base away. The CDR3 goes from the cysteine to the phenylalanine over 15 residues. Left in the record is the CDR3 DNA by itself, 45 bases read in frame from the first base. A distance of 11 bases separates the germline ends of V and J, which lose 4 bases and 0 bases respectively. The germline V gene (reference sequence) yields LGHDT for CDR1 and YNNKEL for CDR2. This record belongs to a study of blood T cell repertoires in COVID-19 (dated by TCRdb to 2019 to 2021). Looking at the study overall: Collaborator samples came from the United States, Italy and Spain and covered acute and convalescent phases of COVID-19. The material from the prospective study consisted of cDNA or gDNA derived from T cells, B-cell-depleted T cells, or PBMCs. Deeply sampled blood TCRbeta repertoires from subjects exposed to, actively infected with, or recovered from COVID-19 were included in the dataset. The repertoires were released in a freely available public database intended as a resource for research on the immune response to SARS-CoV-2. Samples came from the ongoing ImmuneRACE study (first 160 participants) plus 1,254 subjects from 6 global collaborators. Nearly every sample came with metadata listing a de-identified subject ID, COVID-19 status, age in years and sex. HLA class I and class II types, where available, came from metadata supplied by the sample provider rather than from assay-based typing. What the work shows at the level of the full study, not this receptor alone: The quantity of clinical and demographic metadata differed by source and by participant and was supplied without curation.

Collaborating institutions collected whole blood in K2EDTA tubes following their own protocols. For TCRbeta analysis, collaborator samples were shipped as frozen whole blood, as isolated PBMCs, or as DNA extracted from either sample type. The immunoSEQ Assay, a bias-controlled multiplex PCR, was used to amplify TCRbeta CDR3 regions from genomic DNA. Turning to the authors' computational methods: The number of nucleated cells in each sample was estimated from the amplification of reference gene primers within the assay. To quantify the absolute abundance of each unique TCRbeta CDR3 rearrangement, sequence reads were collapsed and filtered. For each sample, productive Simpson clonality was calculated as the square root of Simpson's diversity index across productive rearrangements. This immuneACCESS table, as held by TCRdb, lists in-frame sequences with V and J called but not all clones. Of the missing ones, under half trace to an unresolved V gene in checked studies; the others have no known cause. That table gives V, J and clone size, and the DNA gave D and trimming. The sample table holds about 23,000 clones, of which 85% to 90% were seen once. The ten largest clones add up to approximately 17% of the sample.

The TCR sequence derives from a woman over 75 with acute or convalescent COVID-19. The sequenced sample consisted of peripheral blood. The rearrangement combines TRBV3-1 (or the pseudogene TRBV3-2) with TRBJ2-3; there is no confident call for the D gene. The nucleotide sequence is given as TGTGCCAGCAGCCCCAAAGTCACTAGCACAGATACGCAGTATTTT. It specifies CASSPKVTSTDTQYF.